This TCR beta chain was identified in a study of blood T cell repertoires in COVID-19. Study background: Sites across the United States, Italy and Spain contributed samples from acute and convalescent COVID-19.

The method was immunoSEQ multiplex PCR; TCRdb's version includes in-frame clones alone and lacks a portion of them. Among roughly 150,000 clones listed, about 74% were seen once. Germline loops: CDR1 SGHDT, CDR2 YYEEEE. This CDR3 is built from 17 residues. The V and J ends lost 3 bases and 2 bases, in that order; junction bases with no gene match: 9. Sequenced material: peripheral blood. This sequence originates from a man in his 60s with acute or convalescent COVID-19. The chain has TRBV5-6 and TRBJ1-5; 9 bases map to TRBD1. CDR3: CASSSYTGGRGNQPQHF. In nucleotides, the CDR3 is TGTGCCAGCAGCTCCTACACAGGGGGCAGGGGCAATCAGCCCCAGCATTTT.